One sample yielded the 18 T cell receptor beta chains listed below, sequenced in a study of technical replicates of blood from several donors. The protocol was immunoSEQ multiplex PCR, while the TCRdb copy is restricted to in-frame clones and leaves out a portion. The table shows tens of thousands of clones, with just under 95% occurring only once. The material sequenced was T cells isolated from PBMCs. Every receptor here comes from a human donor in good health.

This chain links TRBV14 with TRBJ1-3; D gene uncertain. This CDR3 is built from 14 residues. Germline CDR1 SGHDN, CDR2 FVKESK. Trimming pared 1 base from V and 0 bases from J, leaving 4 bases between. CDR3: CASSQGISGNTIYF. The CDR3 nucleotides read TGTGCCAGCAGCCAAGGTATCTCTGGAAACACCATATATTTT.

The rearrangement joins TRBV6-1 to TRBJ2-7; 7 nucleotides line up with TRBD2. The CDR3 loop spans 14 amino acids. CDR1 is MNHNS and CDR2 is SASEGT in the germline V gene. Trimming at V came to 7 bases and at J to 3 bases, leaving 9 bases not matched to a gene. The CDR3 sequence is CASMEGGIFYEQYF. The CDR3 nucleotides are TGTGCCAGCATGGAGGGAGGGATCTTCTACGAGCAGTACTTC.

The chain carries TRBV11-2 and TRBJ2-1, with D maybe TRBD2 (6 bases). Per the germline V gene, CDR1 is SGHAT and CDR2 is FQNNGV. Between the trimmed V and J ends, which lost 1 base and 6 bases, there was a span of 16 bases. The CDR3 totals 16 residues. The CDR3 spells CASSLGMASASNEQFF. The CDR3 DNA is TGTGCCAGCAGCTTAGGAATGGCTAGCGCTAGCAATGAGCAGTTCTTC. The complete variable domain, with remaining parts taken from reference TRBV11-2 and TRBJ2-1, reads EAGVAQSPRYKIIEKRQSVAFWCNPISGHATLYWYQQILGQGPKLLIQFQNNGVVDDSQLPKDRFSAERLKGVDSTLKIQPAKLEDSAVYLCASSLGMASASNEQFFGPGTRLTVL.

This clone has just one count. CDR3 DNA: TGTGCCAGCAGTTATCTCCCGGGACAGGGAAATGAGCAGTTCTTC. It specifies CASSYLPGQGNEQFF. This chain links TRBV27 with TRBJ2-1, with 9 bases identical to TRBD1. V lost 4 bases, J lost 7 bases, and 8 bases stayed unmatched. The V gene's germline CDR1 is MNHEY and CDR2 SMNVEV (reference sequence). The CDR3 contains 15 residues.

The chain combines TRBV7-9 with TRBJ2-5; 9 positions agree with TRBD2. Germline V gives CDR1 SEHNR, CDR2 FQNEAQ (reference sequence). This CDR3 spans 13 amino acids. V lost 10 bases and J lost 0; bases outside the gene matches: 3. The DNA of the CDR3 is TGTGCCATGCGGGAGGGCAACCAAGAGACCCAGTACTTC. Protein sequence: CAMREGNQETQYF.

The V and J genes are TRBV9 and TRBJ2-1; no definite D call. CDR3 length: 16 amino acids. The V and J ends lost 4 bases and 4 bases respectively, with 18 bases between them. Per the germline V gene, CDR1 is SGDLS and CDR2 is YYNGEE. The CDR3 DNA is TGTGCCAGCAGCCCTGTGAGGCTTTTGGGTTACAATGAGCAGTTCTTC. Its protein is CASSPVRLLGYNEQFF.

The V gene is TRBV4-1, the J gene TRBJ2-7, with 9 bases that match TRBD1. The V segment lost 4 bases and the J segment 0 bases; nucleotides outside the gene matches: 4. This CDR3 contains 15 residues. Germline-derived CDR1 and CDR2 are MGHRA and YSYEKL. Here the CDR3 reads CASSLGQGFSYEQYF. CDR3 DNA: TGCGCCAGCAGCCTGGGACAGGGATTCTCCTACGAGCAGTACTTC.

CDR3 amino acids: CARTGYTGELFF. The CDR3 coding sequence is TGTGCCAGAACAGGGTACACCGGGGAGCTGTTTTTT. The chain joins TRBV2 to TRBJ2-2; TRBD1 might be the D (6 bases). The CDR3 spans 12 residues. The V and J ends lost 9 bases and 3 bases respectively, with 8 bases between them. CDR1 is SNHLY and CDR2 is FYNNEI in the germline V gene.

Worth noting for this clone: The same CDR3 is also encoded by other DNA sequences in this sample. This rearrangement joins TRBV6-5 to TRBJ2-7; 10 bases align to TRBD1. This CDR3 is 15 amino acids long. Germline-derived CDR1 and CDR2 are MNHEY and SVGAGI. Germline trimming cut 0 bases from V and 3 bases from J; bases unmatched to any gene: 2. CDR3 bases: TGTGCCAGCAGTTACTCGAGGGACAGGGGCTACGAGCAGTACTTC. It codes for CASSYSRDRGYEQYF.

This chain joins TRBV5-6 and TRBJ2-7; no definite D call. The germline V gene encodes CDR1 SGHDT and CDR2 YYEEEE. V lost 0 bases to trimming and J lost 0 bases, with 4 bases between them. The CDR3 totals 13 residues. CDR3 in amino acids: CASSLERSYEQYF. The DNA of the CDR3 is TGTGCCAGCAGCTTGGAGCGCTCCTACGAGCAGTACTTC.

The chain joins TRBV5-8 to TRBJ1-2; TRBD1 aligns across 8 bases. Unmatched junction bases numbered 4, after V lost 2 bases and J lost 4 bases. Germline loops: CDR1 SGHTS, CDR2 YDEGEE. The CDR3 loop spans 14 amino acids. Here the CDR3 reads CASSFRGLGYGYTF. The CDR3 bases are TGTGCCAGCAGCTTCAGGGGGCTGGGCTATGGCTACACCTTC.

V usage is TRBV11-2 and J usage is TRBJ1-5; the D is unclear. The CDR3 extends over 13 amino acids. Trimming cost V 2 bases and J 5 bases, with 7 bases left between them. CDR1 is SGHAT and CDR2 is FQNNGV in the germline V gene. In nucleotides, the CDR3 is TGTGCCAGCAGCTTAAATCCGGATCAGCCCCAGCATTTT. Amino acids: CASSLNPDQPQHF. Combining the CDR3 with reference TRBV11-2 and TRBJ1-5 gives the whole variable domain EAGVAQSPRYKIIEKRQSVAFWCNPISGHATLYWYQQILGQGPKLLIQFQNNGVVDDSQLPKDRFSAERLKGVDSTLKIQPAKLEDSAVYLCASSLNPDQPQHFGDGTRLSIL.

The chain has TRBV18 and TRBJ1-1; maybe TRBD1 (6 bases). The CDR3 is made up of 14 amino acids. Trimming took 2 bases from V and 1 from J, leaving 8 bases between them. Per germline, CDR1 KGHSH and CDR2 LQKENI. The CDR3 is CASSPGTQNTEAFF. The CDR3 DNA follows: TGTGCCAGCTCACCAGGGACACAGAACACTGAAGCTTTCTTT.

The rearrangement uses TRBV12-1 and TRBJ2-2; the listed D gene, TRBD2, was not tested against the DNA. TRBV12-1 is termed a pseudogene. This CDR3 contains 18 residues. The CDR3 protein is CASSLRLAGGPNTGELFF. For the CDR3, the DNA is TGTGCCAGCAGCTTACGACTAGCGGGAGGGCCTAACACCGGGGAGCTGTTTTTT.

For the CDR3, the DNA is TGCAGCGTTGAGACAGCTGACGAGCAGTACTTC. This encodes CSVETADEQYF. The chain employs TRBV29-1 and TRBJ2-7, with D tentatively TRBD1 (5 bases). The CDR3 sequence is 11 residues long. V lost 3 bases to trimming and J lost 5 bases, with 8 bases between them. Germline CDR1 reads SQVTM; CDR2 reads ANQGSEA.

This clone was seen a few times. The gene calls are TRBV4-1 and TRBJ1-5, with D hard to call. V dropped 1 base and J dropped 3 bases, with 13 bases sitting between them. Germline loops: CDR1 MGHRA, CDR2 YSYEKL. The CDR3 sequence is 16 residues long. The CDR3 spells CASSQVSQANNQPQHF. The CDR3 DNA is TGCGCCAGCAGCCAAGTGAGCCAGGCGAACAATCAGCCCCAGCATTTT.

The chain combines TRBV7-2 with TRBJ2-7; the D gene is possibly TRBD2 (5 bases). V lost 0 bases to trimming and J lost 3 bases, with 9 bases between them. CDR3 length: 14 amino acids. Germline V lookup: CDR1 SGHTA, CDR2 FQGNSA. CDR3: CASSLALLVYEQYF. CDR3 sequence (DNA): TGTGCCAGCAGCTTAGCCCTACTAGTCTACGAGCAGTACTTC.

The J gene is TRBJ2-1, the V gene TRBV9; D perhaps matches TRBD2 (6 bases). Germline CDR1 and CDR2: SGDLS and YYNGEE. The CDR3 loop spans 16 amino acids. With 0 bases removed from V and 4 bases from J, the gap between germline ends came to 14 bases. The CDR3 DNA is TGTGCCAGCAGCGTAGGGGGGGACCCCTTTTACAATGAGCAGTTCTTC. Its translation: CASSVGGDPFYNEQFF.